These T cell receptor beta chains were read from a single sample in a study of cytomegalovirus exposure and HLA in healthy donors. Sequencing used immunoSEQ multiplex PCR; TCRdb keeps in-frame clones, though not all of them. The sample totals 160,000 or so clones. Material: PBMCs. These receptors all come from a man younger than 45 in good health and CMV-seronegative. The CDR3 runs from the conserved cysteine through the conserved F or W. The D gene is left open where the match is weak.

TRBV21-1	-	CASSKAREELFF
TRBV7-2	TRBD2	CASSSISGRYSYEQYF
TRBV4-3	-	CASSQELDGETGELFF
TRBV29-1	-	CSTNNMGGSEQFF
TRBV5-1	TRBD1	CASSPTGAKDGYTF
TRBV2	TRBD1	CASKLDRGRVGLNTEAFF
TRBV11-2	TRBD2	CASSLVPSGNTDTQYF
TRBV9	TRBD1	CASTLGPGQGVFDEQYF
TRBV5-3	-	CARSGRDSNTEAFF
TRBV5-1	-	CASSPLAAETQYF
TRBV29-1	TRBD2	CSVRLAGNTGELFF
TRBV11-2	-	CASSLVGLPLHF
TRBV9	-	CASSVGRGTEAFF
TRBV29-1	-	CSVEDLQGYTF
TRBV6-5	-	CASSLHRVNTEAFF
TRBV29-1	-	CSVEQGYEQYF
TRBV29-1	-	CSVDLSGLIRDNEQFF
TRBV28	TRBD1	CASSSPGQGDYEQYF
TRBV9	-	CASSGGLDSNQPQHF
TRBV27	TRBD1	CASSSRTGFEQYF
TRBV6-5	-	CASSLTDLGIQYF
TRBV16	TRBD1	CASSPQRQGDGYTF
TRBV7-9	-	CASSLMVGGTEAFF
TRBV6-5	TRBD2	CASRRPGLAAEQYF
TRBV5-6	TRBD1	CASSLVQGGETQYF
TRBV19	TRBD1	CASRPGQVEGQPQHF
TRBV7-9	TRBD2	CASSLNLGGSEQYF
TRBV29-1	TRBD2	CSVGGLAGAYNEQFF
TRBV28	-	CASSLGEFVKNIQYF
TRBV13	-	CASSHTGLNEQFF
TRBV11-3	TRBD2	CASSLSGGISGEQFF
TRBV7-9	-	CASSFQDSDGYTF
TRBV29-1	-	CSVEEEYPGQFF
TRBV18	-	CASSDNVGGLSTDTQYF
TRBV7-6	-	CASSPNPSRGDTQYF
TRBV5-6	-	CASSLRRRANYGYTF
TRBV5-1	-	CASSLDTMNTEAFF
TRBV11-3	TRBD2	CASSSSGRGYNEQFF
TRBV9	TRBD2	CASSPGGSGRAVTGELFF
TRBV28	-	CASSLAGAYEQYF
TRBV10-3	-	CAISESPAQQETQYF
TRBV7-2	-	CASSFRAGNTIYF
TRBV5-1	-	CASSLRVGHGNEQFF
TRBV9	TRBD2	CASSFGGLADNEQFF
TRBV27	TRBD1	CASRPRFGTGAYEQYF
TRBV19	-	CASSIGGSGTDF
TRBV27	-	CASFGGRRAYNEQFF
TRBV29-1	TRBD1	CSVSDRGYEQYF
TRBV4-2	-	CASSQAVEGYGYTF
TRBV10-1	-	CASSDRDRSGELFF
TRBV5-4	TRBD2	CASRQLAEYTDTQYF
TRBV7-9	TRBD2	CASSRAAGGPKGDTQYF
TRBV7-9	-	CASSFSADGSYTF
TRBV30	-	CAWSVGQGDNSPLHF
TRBV5-4	-	CASSLKGPREIPYNEQFF
TRBV14	-	CASSIAPQETQYF
TRBV30	TRBD2	CAWSRRQAGDPSGEQFF
TRBV11-2	-	CASSDGVADTQYF
TRBV2	TRBD1	CASSGDRGNEQFF